This T cell receptor (beta chain) was retrieved from a study of blood T cell repertoires in COVID-19. Study background: COVID-19 samples, acute and convalescent, were from the United States, Italy and Spain.

This clone was observed a handful of times. This CDR3 comprises 15 residues. CDR1 and CDR2 (germline): SGHTA, FQGNSA. V lost 3 bases and J lost 1, with 12 bases in between. The authors' processing: Reference gene primers were amplified, and this amplification served to estimate nucleated cell counts. The method was immunoSEQ multiplex PCR; TCRdb's version includes in-frame clones alone and lacks a portion of them. From that table come the V and J calls and clone size; the DNA was used to work out D and trimming. The table shows about 87,000 clones, with 70% to 90% occurring only once. Seattle's cohort entered during active infection and was followed longitudinally.

The receptor was derived from a woman aged 80 or older with COVID-19, enrolled during active disease. The V call is TRBV7-2, the J call TRBJ1-1; D not resolved. The sample taken for sequencing was peripheral blood. CDR3 DNA: TGTGCCAGCAGCTTTTGGGCAGGAGGGAACACTGAAGCTTTCTTT. Translation: CASSFWAGGNTEAFF.